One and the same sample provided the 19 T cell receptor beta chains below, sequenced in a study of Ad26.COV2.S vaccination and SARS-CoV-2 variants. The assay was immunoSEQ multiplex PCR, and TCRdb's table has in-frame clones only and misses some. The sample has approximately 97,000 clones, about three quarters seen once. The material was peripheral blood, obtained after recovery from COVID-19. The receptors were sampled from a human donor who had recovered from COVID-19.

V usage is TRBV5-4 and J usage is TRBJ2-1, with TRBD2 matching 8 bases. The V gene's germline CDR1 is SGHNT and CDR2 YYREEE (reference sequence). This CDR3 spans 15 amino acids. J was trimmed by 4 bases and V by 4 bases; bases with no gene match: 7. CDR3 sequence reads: CASSPEAGGYNEQFF. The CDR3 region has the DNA TGTGCCAGCAGCCCAGAGGCGGGGGGTTACAATGAGCAGTTCTTC.

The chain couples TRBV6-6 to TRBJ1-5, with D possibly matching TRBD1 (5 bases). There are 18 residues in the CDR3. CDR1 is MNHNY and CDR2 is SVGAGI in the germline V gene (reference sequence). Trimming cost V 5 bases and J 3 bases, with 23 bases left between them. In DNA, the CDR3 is TGTGCCAGCAGTCCTTCAGGGACTGTCGTGGCCCTCAATCAGCCCCAGCATTTT. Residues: CASSPSGTVVALNQPQHF.

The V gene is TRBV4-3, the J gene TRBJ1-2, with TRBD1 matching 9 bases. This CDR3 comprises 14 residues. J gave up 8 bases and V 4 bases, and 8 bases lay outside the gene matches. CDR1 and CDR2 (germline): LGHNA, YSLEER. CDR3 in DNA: TGCGCCAGCAGCCCGGGACAGGGTTTTGCCGGCTACACCTTC. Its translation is CASSPGQGFAGYTF.

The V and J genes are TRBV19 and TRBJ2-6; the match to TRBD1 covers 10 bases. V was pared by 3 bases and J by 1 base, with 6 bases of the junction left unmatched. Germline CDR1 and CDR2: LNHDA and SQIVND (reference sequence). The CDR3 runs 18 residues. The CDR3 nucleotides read TGTGCCAGTAGTATCCGGACAGGGGGATTATCTGGGGCCAACGTCCTGACTTTC. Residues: CASSIRTGGLSGANVLTF.

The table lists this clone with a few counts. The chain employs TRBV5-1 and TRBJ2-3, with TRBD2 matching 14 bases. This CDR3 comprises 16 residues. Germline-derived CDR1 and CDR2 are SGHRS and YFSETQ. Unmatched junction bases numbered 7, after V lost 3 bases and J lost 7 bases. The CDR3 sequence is CASSSPGLAGVNTQYF. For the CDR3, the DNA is TGCGCCAGCAGCTCGCCGGGACTAGCGGGGGTAAATACGCAGTATTTT.

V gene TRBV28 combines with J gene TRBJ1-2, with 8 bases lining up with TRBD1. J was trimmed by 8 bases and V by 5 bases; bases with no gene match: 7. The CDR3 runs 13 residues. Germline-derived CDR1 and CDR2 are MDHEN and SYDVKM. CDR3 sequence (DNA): TGTGCCAGCAGTCCGACAGGGGCTAGGGGCTACACCTTC. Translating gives CASSPTGARGYTF.

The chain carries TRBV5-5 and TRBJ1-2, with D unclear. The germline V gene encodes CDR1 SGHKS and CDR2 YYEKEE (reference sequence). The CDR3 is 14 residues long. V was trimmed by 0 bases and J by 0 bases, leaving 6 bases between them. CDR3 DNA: TGTGCCAGCAGCTTGGACACCACTAACTATGGCTACACCTTC. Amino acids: CASSLDTTNYGYTF.

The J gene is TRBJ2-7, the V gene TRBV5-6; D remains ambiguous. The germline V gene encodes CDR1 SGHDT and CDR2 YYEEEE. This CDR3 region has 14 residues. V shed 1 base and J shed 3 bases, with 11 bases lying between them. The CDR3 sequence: CASSLTPVGYEQYF. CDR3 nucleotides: TGTGCCAGCAGCTTGACCCCAGTAGGCTACGAGCAGTACTTC.

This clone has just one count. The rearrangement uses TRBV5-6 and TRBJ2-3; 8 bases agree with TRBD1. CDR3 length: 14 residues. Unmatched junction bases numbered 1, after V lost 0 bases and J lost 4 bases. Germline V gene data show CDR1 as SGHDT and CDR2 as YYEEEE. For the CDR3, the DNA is TGTGCCAGCAGCTTGGAACAGGGGGCAGATACGCAGTATTTT. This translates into CASSLEQGADTQYF.

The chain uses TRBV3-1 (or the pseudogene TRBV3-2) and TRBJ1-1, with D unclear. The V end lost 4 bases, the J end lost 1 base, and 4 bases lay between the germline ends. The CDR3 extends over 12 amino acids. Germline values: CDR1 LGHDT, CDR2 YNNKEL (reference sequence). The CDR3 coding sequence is TGTGCCAGCAGCCGGGGGAACACTGAAGCTTTCTTT. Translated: CASSRGNTEAFF.

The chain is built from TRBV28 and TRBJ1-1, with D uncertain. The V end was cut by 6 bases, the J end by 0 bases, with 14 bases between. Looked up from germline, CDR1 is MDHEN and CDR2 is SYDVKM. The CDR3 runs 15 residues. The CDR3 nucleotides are TGTGCCAGCAGCCGCCCCGGGATTTTGAACACTGAAGCTTTCTTT. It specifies CASSRPGILNTEAFF.

The CDR3 sequence is CASSQDSTHGQPQHF. For the CDR3, the DNA is TGTGCCAGCAGCCAAGATTCGACTCACGGTCAGCCCCAGCATTTT. The rearrangement joins TRBV3-1 (or the pseudogene TRBV3-2) to TRBJ1-5, with D uncertain. Deletions cut 0 bases from V and 6 bases from J, with 12 bases between. Germline CDR1 reads LGHDT; CDR2 reads YNNKEL (reference sequence). CDR3 length equals 15 residues.

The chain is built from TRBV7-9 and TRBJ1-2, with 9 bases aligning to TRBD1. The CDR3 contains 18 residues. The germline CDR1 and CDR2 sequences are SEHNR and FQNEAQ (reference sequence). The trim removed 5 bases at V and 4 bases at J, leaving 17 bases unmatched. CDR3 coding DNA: TGTGCCAGCAGCCTCGGACCGGGACAGGGTTCCAGAATCTATGGCTACACCTTC. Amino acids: CASSLGPGQGSRIYGYTF.

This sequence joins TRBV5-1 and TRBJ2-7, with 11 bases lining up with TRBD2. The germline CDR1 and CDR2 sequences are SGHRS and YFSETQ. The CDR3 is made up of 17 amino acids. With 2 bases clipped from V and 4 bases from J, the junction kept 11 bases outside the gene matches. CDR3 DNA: TGCGCCAGCAGCTTAAGAGGTAGCGGGGGGGATTTTTACGAGCAGTACTTC. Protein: CASSLRGSGGDFYEQYF.

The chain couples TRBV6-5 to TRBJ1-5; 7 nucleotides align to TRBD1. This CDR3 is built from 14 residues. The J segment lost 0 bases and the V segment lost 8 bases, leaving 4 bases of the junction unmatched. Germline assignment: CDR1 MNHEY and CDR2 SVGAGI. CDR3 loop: CASRTGDSNQPQHF. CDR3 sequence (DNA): TGTGCCAGCCGGACAGGAGATAGCAATCAGCCCCAGCATTTT.

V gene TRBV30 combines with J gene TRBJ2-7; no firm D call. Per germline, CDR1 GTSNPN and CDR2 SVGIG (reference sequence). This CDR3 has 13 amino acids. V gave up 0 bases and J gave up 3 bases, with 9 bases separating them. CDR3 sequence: CAWSVNMLYEQYF. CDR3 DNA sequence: TGTGCCTGGAGTGTTAACATGCTCTACGAGCAGTACTTC.

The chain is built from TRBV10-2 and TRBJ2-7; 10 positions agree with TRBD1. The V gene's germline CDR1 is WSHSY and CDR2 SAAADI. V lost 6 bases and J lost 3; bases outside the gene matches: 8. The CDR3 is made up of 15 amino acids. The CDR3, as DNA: TGCGCCAGCAGAGATCCGGGACAGGGGATCTACGAGCAGTACTTC. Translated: CASRDPGQGIYEQYF.

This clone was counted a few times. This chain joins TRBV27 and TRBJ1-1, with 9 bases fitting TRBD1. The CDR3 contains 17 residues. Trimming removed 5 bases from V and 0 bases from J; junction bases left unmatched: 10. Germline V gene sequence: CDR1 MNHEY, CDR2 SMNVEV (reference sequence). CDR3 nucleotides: TGTGCCAGCAGTGGGGGACAGGGTGGGGGCATGAACACTGAAGCTTTCTTT. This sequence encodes CASSGGQGGGMNTEAFF.

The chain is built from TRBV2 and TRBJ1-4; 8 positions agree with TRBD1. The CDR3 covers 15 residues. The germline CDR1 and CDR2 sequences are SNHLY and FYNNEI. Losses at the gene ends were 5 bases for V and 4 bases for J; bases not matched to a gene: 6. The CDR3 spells CASSRDRSDNEKLFF. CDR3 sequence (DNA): TGTGCCAGCAGTCGGGACAGGTCTGATAATGAAAAACTGTTTTTT.